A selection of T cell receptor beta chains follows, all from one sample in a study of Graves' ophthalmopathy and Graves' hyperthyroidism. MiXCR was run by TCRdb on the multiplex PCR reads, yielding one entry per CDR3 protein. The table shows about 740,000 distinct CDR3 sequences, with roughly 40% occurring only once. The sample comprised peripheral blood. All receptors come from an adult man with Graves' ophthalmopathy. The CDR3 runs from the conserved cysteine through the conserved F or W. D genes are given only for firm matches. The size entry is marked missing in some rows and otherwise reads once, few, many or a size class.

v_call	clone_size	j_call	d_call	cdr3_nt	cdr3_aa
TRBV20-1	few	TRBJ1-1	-	TGCAGTGCCGCCGTTCTGGCGGATCACGCGAAGTTGGCTGAAGCTTTCTTT	CSAAVLADHAKLAEAFF
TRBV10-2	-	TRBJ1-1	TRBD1	TGCGCCAGCAGTGAGGACCAGGGGGCGATGGGCACTGAAGCTTTCTTT	CASSEDQGAMGTEAFF
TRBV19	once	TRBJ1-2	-	TGTGCCAGTAGTGCAGGCGGGACGGATGGCTACACCTTC	CASSAGGTDGYTF
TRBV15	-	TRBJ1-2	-	TGTGCCACCAGCAGAGGGGCTTACTATGGCTACACCTTC	CATSRGAYYGYTF
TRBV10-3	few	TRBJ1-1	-	TGTGCCAGCAGTGAGTCGGGGATGAACACTGAAGCTTTCTTT	CASSESGMNTEAFF
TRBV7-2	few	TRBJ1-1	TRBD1	TGTGCCAGCAGCTCCAGGACAGGGCGGGGGAACACTGAAGCTTTCTTT	CASSSRTGRGNTEAFF
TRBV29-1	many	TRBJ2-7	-	TGCAGCGTTGACCCCGCGTCGGGGGAGCAGTACTTC	CSVDPASGEQYF
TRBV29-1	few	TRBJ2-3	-	TGCAGCGCCCCCGGGCTACTAGGCACAGATACGCAGTATTTT	CSAPGLLGTDTQYF
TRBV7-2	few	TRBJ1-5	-	TGTGCCAGCAGCTTAGAGGGGGGGGGAGCTCAGCCCCAGCATTTT	CASSLEGGGAQPQHF
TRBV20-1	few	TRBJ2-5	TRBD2	TGCAGTGCTCGGTCGGGAGTCGCGGGAGGGCGGGAGACCCAGTACTTC	CSARSGVAGGRETQYF
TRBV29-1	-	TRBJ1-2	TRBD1	TGCAGCGGACAGGGGGCCGGCTACACCTTC	CSGQGAGYTF
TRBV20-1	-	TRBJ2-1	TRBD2	TGCAGTCCTGGGAGCGGGAGAAATGAGCAGTTCTTC	CSPGSGRNEQFF
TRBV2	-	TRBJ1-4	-	TGTGCCAGCAGTGTCGGTACAGCATACTTGAATGAAAAACTGTCTTTT	CASSVGTAYLNEKLSF
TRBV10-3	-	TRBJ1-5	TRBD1	TGTGCCATCAGTGATCCGGGACAGGGGGGACAGCCCCAGCATTTT	CAISDPGQGGQPQHF
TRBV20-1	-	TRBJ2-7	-	TGCAGTGCTAGAGGTAGCGAAACCTACGAGCAGTACTTC	CSARGSETYEQYF
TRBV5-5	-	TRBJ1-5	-	TGTGCCAGCAGCGCCAACAGGGAAGGCCAGCCCCAGCATTTT	CASSANREGQPQHF
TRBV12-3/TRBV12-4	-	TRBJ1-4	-	TGTGCCAGCAGCAAAAACAGGGAGGAAAAACTGTTTTTT	CASSKNREEKLFF
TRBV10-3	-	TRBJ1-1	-	TGTGCCAGCAGTGCCGGCGGGGATTGGAAGAACACTGAAGCTTTCTTT	CASSAGGDWKNTEAFF
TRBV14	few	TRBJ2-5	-	TGTGCCAGCAGCCAAGCTGTTACTCAAGAGACCCAGTACTTC	CASSQAVTQETQYF
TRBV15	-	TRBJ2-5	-	TGTGCCACCAGCAGAGGATCATACGAAGGGACCCAGTACTTC	CATSRGSYEGTQYF
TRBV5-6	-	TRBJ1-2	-	TGTGCCAGCGTTCAGGGACCGCTGATCTATGGCTACACCTTC	CASVQGPLIYGYTF
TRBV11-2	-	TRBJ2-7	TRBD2	TGTGCCAGTAAAGCTAGCGGGGAACTCTACGAGCAGTACTTC	CASKASGELYEQYF
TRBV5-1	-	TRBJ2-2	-	TGCGCCAGCAGCGCAGATGCGAACACCGGGGAGCTGTTTTTT	CASSADANTGELFF
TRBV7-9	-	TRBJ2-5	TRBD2	TGTGCCAGCAGCCTATTAGCGGGGGTCCAAGGGACCCAGTACTTC	CASSLLAGVQGTQYF
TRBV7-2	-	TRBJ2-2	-	TGTGCCAGCAGAGGCAGGGGACCTATTCCCGGGGAGCTGTTTTTT	CASRGRGPIPGELFF
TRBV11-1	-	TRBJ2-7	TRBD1	TGTGCCAGCAGCTTATCCGGGACAGGGGGTGGCTACGAGCAGTACTTC	CASSLSGTGGGYEQYF
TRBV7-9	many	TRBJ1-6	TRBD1	TGTGCCAGCAGCGAGGACAGGGATGTTTCACCCCTCCACTTT	CASSEDRDVSPLHF
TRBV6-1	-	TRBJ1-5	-	TGTGCCACCCTCGGGAGTCGTTGGGGTCAGCCCCAGCATTTT	CATLGSRWGQPQHF
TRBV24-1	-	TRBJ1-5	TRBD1	TGTGCCACCAGTAACCCCGACAGGGCCTATAGCAATCAGCCCCAGCATTTT	CATSNPDRAYSNQPQHF
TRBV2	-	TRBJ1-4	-	TGTGCCAGCAGTGAACGGCAGGGATCGAATGAAAAACTGTTTTTT	CASSERQGSNEKLFF
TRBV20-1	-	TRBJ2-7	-	TGCAGTGCTAGAGAGGCGGAGTGGGTTCGCGAGCAGTACTTC	CSAREAEWVREQYF
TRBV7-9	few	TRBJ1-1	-	TGTGCCAGCAGCGCAAGGGCCCGGGGGGCGGAAGCTTTCTTT	CASSARARGAEAFF
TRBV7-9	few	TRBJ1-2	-	TGTGCCACCCGGCCTTACCCTAACTATGGCTACACCTTC	CATRPYPNYGYTF
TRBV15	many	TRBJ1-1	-	TGTGCCACCAGCAGAGAAGTCTTCCCCGCTAGACTTTCTGAAGCTTTCTTT	CATSREVFPARLSEAFF
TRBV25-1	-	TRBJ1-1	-	TGTGCCAGCAGTTCAGGGGCGGCGGACACTGAAGCTTTCTTT	CASSSGAADTEAFF
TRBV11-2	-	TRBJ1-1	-	TGTGCCAGCAGCATCCTCCTTAGGAACAGGGCGGTGGTGGAAGTCATCCCTGAAGCTTTCTTT	CASSILLRNRAVVEVIPEAFF
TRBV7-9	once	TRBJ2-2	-	TGTGCCAGCAGCCGCGGACTTGCGAACGCCGGGGAGCTGTTTTTT	CASSRGLANAGELFF
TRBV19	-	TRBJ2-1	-	TGTGCCAGTAGTATGGCAACAGGGAATGAGCAGTTCTTC	CASSMATGNEQFF
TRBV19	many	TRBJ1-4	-	TGTGCCAGTAATACAGGAAGGGCATCTGGAAAACTGTTTTTT	CASNTGRASGKLFF
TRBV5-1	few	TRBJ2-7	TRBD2	TGCGCCAGCAGCTGGGGGACTAGCGGGGGCCTAACAACCTACGAGCAGTACTTC	CASSWGTSGGLTTYEQYF
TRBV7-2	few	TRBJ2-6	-	TGTGCCAGCAGCCAAGACAACTCTGGGGCCAACGTCCTGACTTTC	CASSQDNSGANVLTF
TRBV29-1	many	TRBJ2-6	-	TGCAGCGTTGAAGATAAGGCGGGCAGGGACGGCGCCGGGGCCAACGTCCTGACTTTC	CSVEDKAGRDGAGANVLTF
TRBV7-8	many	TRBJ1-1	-	TGTGCCAGCAGCTGGATCACGGGGAACACTGAAGCTTTCTTT	CASSWITGNTEAFF
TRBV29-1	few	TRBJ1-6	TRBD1	TGCAGCGTTGGCGGACAGGGGGATTCACCCCTCCACTTT	CSVGGQGDSPLHF
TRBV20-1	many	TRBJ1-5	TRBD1	TGCAGTGCTGGGACAGGGACGTGGGGCAATCAGCCCCAGCATTTT	CSAGTGTWGNQPQHF
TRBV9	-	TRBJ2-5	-	TGTGCCAGCAGCTTGGTAGAGGGCGGACTGGAGACCCAGTACTTC	CASSLVEGGLETQYF
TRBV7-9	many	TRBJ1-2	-	TGTGCCAGCAGCCTCCACGGGGGGGATGGCTACACCTTC	CASSLHGGDGYTF
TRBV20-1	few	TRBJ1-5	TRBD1	TGCAGTGCTAGAGTCCCAGGACAGGGGTATCAGCCCCAGCATTTT	CSARVPGQGYQPQHF
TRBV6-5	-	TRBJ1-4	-	TGTGCCAGCAGTTACACGAACGGAATTGAGGAAAAACTGTTTTTT	CASSYTNGIEEKLFF
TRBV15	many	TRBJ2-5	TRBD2	TGTGCCACCAGCTCCTGGACTAGCGAGACCCAGTACTTC	CATSSWTSETQYF
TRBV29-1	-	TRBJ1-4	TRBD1	TGCAGCGCTGTGGGACAGGGGGCGACTAATGAAAAACTGTTTTTT	CSAVGQGATNEKLFF
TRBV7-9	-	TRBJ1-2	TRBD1	TGTGCCAGCAGCCCAAAACAGGGGGCGGAGGCACGGGGCTACACCTTC	CASSPKQGAEARGYTF
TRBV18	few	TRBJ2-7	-	TGTGCCAGCTCACCACCAGCGAACGTATACGAGCAGTACTTC	CASSPPANVYEQYF
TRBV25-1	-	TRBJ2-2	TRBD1	TGTGCCAGCAGTTACTCGAAAGGGACAGTTAACACCGGGGAGCTGTTTTTT	CASSYSKGTVNTGELFF
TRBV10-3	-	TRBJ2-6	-	TGTGCCATCAGTGAGCAGGGAAACCGTGGGGCCAACGTCCTGACTTTC	CAISEQGNRGANVLTF